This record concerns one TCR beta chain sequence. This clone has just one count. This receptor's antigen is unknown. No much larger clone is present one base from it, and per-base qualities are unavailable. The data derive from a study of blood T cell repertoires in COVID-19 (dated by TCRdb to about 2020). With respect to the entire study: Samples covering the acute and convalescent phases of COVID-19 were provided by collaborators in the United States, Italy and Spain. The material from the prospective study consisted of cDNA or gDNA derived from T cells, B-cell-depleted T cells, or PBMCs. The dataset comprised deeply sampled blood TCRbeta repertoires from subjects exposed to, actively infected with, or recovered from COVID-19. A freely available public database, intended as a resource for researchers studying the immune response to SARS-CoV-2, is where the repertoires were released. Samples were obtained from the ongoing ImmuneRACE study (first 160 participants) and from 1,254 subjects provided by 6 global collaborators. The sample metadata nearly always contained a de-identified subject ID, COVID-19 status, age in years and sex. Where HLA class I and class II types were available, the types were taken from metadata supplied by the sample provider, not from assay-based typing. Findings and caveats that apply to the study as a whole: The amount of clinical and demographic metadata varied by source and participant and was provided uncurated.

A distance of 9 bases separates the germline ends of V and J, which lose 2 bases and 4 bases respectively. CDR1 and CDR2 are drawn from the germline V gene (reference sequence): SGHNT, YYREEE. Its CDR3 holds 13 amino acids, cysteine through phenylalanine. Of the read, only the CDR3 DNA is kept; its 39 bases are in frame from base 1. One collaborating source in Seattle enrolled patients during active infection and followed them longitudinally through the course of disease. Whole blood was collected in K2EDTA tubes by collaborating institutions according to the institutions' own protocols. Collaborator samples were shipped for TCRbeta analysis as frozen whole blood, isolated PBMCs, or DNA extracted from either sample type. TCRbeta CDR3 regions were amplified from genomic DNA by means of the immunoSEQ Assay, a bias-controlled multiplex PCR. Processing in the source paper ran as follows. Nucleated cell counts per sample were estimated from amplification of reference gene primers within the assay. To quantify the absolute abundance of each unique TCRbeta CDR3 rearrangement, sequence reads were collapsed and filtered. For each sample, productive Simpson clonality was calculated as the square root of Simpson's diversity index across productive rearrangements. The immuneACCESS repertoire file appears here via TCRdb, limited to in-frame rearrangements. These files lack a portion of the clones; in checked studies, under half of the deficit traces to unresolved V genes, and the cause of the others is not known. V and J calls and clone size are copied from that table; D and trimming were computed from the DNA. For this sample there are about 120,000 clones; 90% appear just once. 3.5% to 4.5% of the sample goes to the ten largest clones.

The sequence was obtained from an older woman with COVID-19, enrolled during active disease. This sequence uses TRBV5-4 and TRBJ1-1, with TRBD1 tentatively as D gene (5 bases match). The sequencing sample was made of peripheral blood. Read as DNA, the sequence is TGTGCCAGCAGCTTTTTCGGGGGCACTGAAGCTTTCTTT. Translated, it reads CASSFFGGTEAFF.